This TCR beta chain was profiled in a study of blood T cells in healthy people across ages. With a J-beta primer mix and a sample-barcoded 5' primer, a second PCR ran roughly 6 to 12 cycles. MiXCR, run by TCRdb on the 5' RACE reads, gives a single entry per CDR3 protein. The sample contains roughly 1,500,000 distinct CDR3 sequences, 42% of which appear only once. The study's findings and limits: When set beside aged donors, long-lived donors presented more naive CD4+ cells and higher diversity. TCR beta diversity tracked closely with naive T cell percentage. Researchers judged that diversity estimates from one million T cells fell short of true values. Shifts in expanded clonotypes may have been confounded by donor CMV status, which was unknown.

Germline V gene lookup returns CDR1 SGHRS and CDR2 YFSETQ. Trimming removed 4 bases at V and 1 base at J, with 11 bases between. The CDR3 is made up of 15 amino acids. This clonotype turned up a few times. Its antigen is currently unknown. Sequencing used blood. The clonotype was recovered from a woman under 30 in good health. This rearrangement joins TRBV5-1 to TRBJ2-2; D is unresolved. The CDR3 sequence: CASSPTLQNTGELFF. CDR3 nucleotide sequence: TGCGCCAGCAGCCCCACGTTGCAGAACACCGGGGAGCTGTTTTTT.